This paragraph reports one TCR beta chain. Original processing methods: Reference gene primer amplification yielded estimated nucleated cell counts. TCRdb keeps only in-frame clones here, not all; method: immunoSEQ multiplex PCR. V and J calls and clone size follow that table, whereas D and trimming were derived from the DNA. The data hold over 120,000 clones, with 88% observed a single time. These data belong to a study of blood T cell repertoires in COVID-19. For the study at large: Researchers got acute and convalescent COVID-19 samples from the United States, Italy and Spain.

Trimming took 5 bases from V and 10 from J; bases not matched to a gene: 7. CDR1 and CDR2 from the germline V gene are SGHTA and FQGTGA. The CDR3 length is 14 residues. The clonotype comes from a man aged 70-80 years with acute or convalescent COVID-19. The sequencing input was peripheral blood. The chain joins TRBV7-3 to TRBJ2-1, with 11 positions matching TRBD2. CDR3 sequence: CASSPQTSGNEQFF. The CDR3 DNA follows: TGTGCCAGCAGCCCTCAGACTAGCGGGAACGAGCAGTTCTTC.